This T cell receptor beta chain emerged from a study of blood T cells in healthy people across ages. J gave up 10 bases and V 0 bases, and 12 bases lay outside the gene matches. CDR3 length: 16 amino acids. CDR1 DFQATT and CDR2 SNEGSKA come from the germline V gene (reference sequence). Then a second PCR, running about 6 to 12 cycles, was carried out with a sample-barcoded 5' primer and a J-beta primer mix. MiXCR, applied by TCRdb to the 5' RACE reads, yields one record per CDR3 protein. In the table there are 1 million or so distinct CDR3 sequences, 20% to 25% of which are singletons. The same data also went into a second study, on T cells of mothers and their children.

The specimen sequenced was blood. V gene TRBV20-1 combines with J gene TRBJ1-6, with TRBD1 identical over 7 bases. The receptor was isolated from a girl aged 2 to 10 in good health. The CDR3 spells CSARDGRRGGESPLHF. In DNA form, the CDR3 reads TGCAGTGCTAGAGATGGACGAAGAGGGGGCGAATCACCCCTCCACTTT.